Described below is a single TCR beta chain sequence and its context. Next came a second PCR, run for about 6 to 12 cycles, which used a sample-barcoded 5' primer along with a J-beta primer mix. TCRdb processed the 5' RACE reads anew with MiXCR; each CDR3 protein has one entry. Of over 950,000 distinct CDR3 sequences detected, just over 50% appear once; the ten largest clones hold roughly a fifth. This record belongs to a study of blood T cells in healthy people across ages. Per-sample yields of isolated PBMCs were at least 7 million. The sample comprised blood. The clonotype was recovered from a woman aged 60-75 years in good health.

DNA of the CDR3: TGTGCCACCAGTGCCCTGTCCAGGGCCAACACTGAAGCTTTCTTT. Amino acids: CATSALSRANTEAFF. The chain uses TRBV24-1 and TRBJ1-1; D is possibly TRBD1 (5 bases). From germline, CDR1 is KGHDR and CDR2 SFDVKD. Between the trimmed V and J ends, which lost 5 bases and 2 bases, there was a span of 14 bases. CDR3 length: 15 amino acids.